The 17 T cell receptor beta chains below come from one sample, sequenced in a study of shared clonotypes between healthy human individuals. Method: immunoSEQ multiplex PCR; TCRdb's copy keeps in-frame clones and lacks some. The table has roughly 1,000,000 clones, about 80% seen once. The specimen sequenced was memory CD4+ T cells from PBMCs. Subset defined: CD45RA-negative fraction. Receptor source: a man in his late teens or twenties in good health. Some clones in this sample may be carry-over from other donors' samples.

V gene TRBV29-1 combines with J gene TRBJ2-2; D remains unclear. CDR1 is SQVTM, CDR2 ANQGSEA, per germline. CDR3 length: 11 residues. V was cut by 3 bases and J by 5 bases, with 4 bases left in between. Written as DNA, the CDR3 is TGCAGCGTTGATTGGACCGGGGAGCTGTTTTTT. It encodes CSVDWTGELFF.

This rearrangement joins TRBV5-6 to TRBJ1-2; 10 bases agree with TRBD1. The germline V gene has CDR1 SGHDT and CDR2 YYEEEE. The CDR3 runs 17 residues. J lost 2 bases, V lost 0 bases, and 7 bases had no gene match. The DNA for the CDR3 is TGTGCCAGCAGCTTGGCTCGACAGGGGGCATCGAACTATGGCTACACCTTC. Amino acid sequence: CASSLARQGASNYGYTF.

This clone was observed a single time. The chain couples TRBV4-1 to TRBJ2-5, with unresolved D. Germline V gives CDR1 MGHRA, CDR2 YSYEKL. CDR3 length equals 14 residues. V was pared by 4 bases and J by 7 bases, with 16 bases between. CDR3 sequence: CASSPRTATRTQYF. The CDR3 coding sequence is TGCGCCAGCAGCCCCAGGACGGCAACGAGGACCCAGTACTTC.

The gene calls are TRBV5-6 and TRBJ2-1; 13 nucleotides agree with TRBD2. Germline V gives CDR1 SGHDT, CDR2 YYEEEE. With V trimmed by 0 bases and J by 8 bases, 8 bases remained unmatched. This CDR3 is built from 17 residues. The CDR3 spells CASSLGTSGSFMDEQFF. The CDR3 DNA is TGTGCCAGCAGCTTGGGGACTAGCGGGAGCTTTATGGATGAGCAGTTCTTC.

This chain links TRBV10-3 with TRBJ1-4; 8 bases are a match to TRBD1. The germline CDR1 and CDR2 sequences are ENHRY and SYGVKD. This CDR3 is 16 amino acids long. V shed 3 bases, J shed 3 bases, and the junction held 6 bases outside the gene matches. The CDR3 DNA reads as TGTGCCATCAGTGATACTCAGGGGGCGGCTAATGAAAAACTGTTTTTT. It specifies CAISDTQGAANEKLFF.

The chain combines TRBV30 with TRBJ2-7; weak D call: TRBD1 (6 bases). CDR3 length equals 15 residues. V dropped 4 bases and J dropped 3 bases, with 19 bases sitting between them. CDR1 and CDR2 from the germline V gene are GTSNPN and SVGIG (reference sequence). CDR3: CAWTIKQGSSYEQYF. CDR3 sequence (DNA): TGTGCCTGGACCATAAAACAGGGATCTAGCTACGAGCAGTACTTC.

J is TRBJ2-5 and V is TRBV5-1; unclear D gene. The CDR3 extends over 13 amino acids. The germline V and J ends were trimmed by 3 bases and 5 bases, with 11 bases remaining between them. The germline CDR1 and CDR2 sequences are SGHRS and YFSETQ. CDR3 DNA: TGCGCCAGCAGCTCGTTCCTCTCGGAGACCCAGTACTTC. Translating gives CASSSFLSETQYF.

CDR3 region: CASSPAPGYGYTF. As DNA, the CDR3 is TGTGCCAGCAGTCCTGCACCGGGATATGGCTACACCTTC. The gene calls are TRBV27 and TRBJ1-2; no clear D gene. Trimming left V 5 bases short and J 5 bases short, with 12 bases between. The CDR3 contains 13 residues. Germline V gives CDR1 MNHEY, CDR2 SMNVEV (reference sequence).

This clone came up a few times. The chain combines TRBV6-1 with TRBJ2-7, with a possible D match to TRBD1 (6 bases). Trimming took off 2 bases at V and 6 bases at J, with 11 bases between the two ends. Per germline, CDR1 MNHNS and CDR2 SASEGT. This CDR3 comprises 13 residues. CDR3 loop: CASSETGKSEQYF. CDR3 nucleotide sequence: TGTGCCAGCAGTGAAACAGGGAAAAGCGAGCAGTACTTC.

This clone was recorded at least ten times. The chain recombines TRBV5-1 with TRBJ2-5, with 9 bases identical to TRBD2. From germline, CDR1 is SGHRS and CDR2 YFSETQ. Trimming at V came to 0 bases and at J to 3 bases, leaving 3 bases not matched to a gene. The CDR3 length is 15 residues. The CDR3 sequence: CASSLAASGEETQYF. The CDR3 DNA follows: TGCGCCAGCAGCTTGGCCGCTAGCGGGGAAGAGACCCAGTACTTC.

This chain connects TRBV19 to TRBJ1-1; D unclear. The CDR3 extends over 13 amino acids. Deletions cut 7 bases from V and 8 bases from J, with 17 bases between. Germline values: CDR1 LNHDA, CDR2 SQIVND (reference sequence). The CDR3 DNA reads as TGTGCCAGTACCATGGGCAGCCTAAGAGAAGCTTTCTTT. Translated: CASTMGSLREAFF.

This clone was found a few times. The same CDR3 is also encoded by other DNA sequences in this sample. The chain combines TRBV5-1 with TRBJ2-7; D is unresolved. The CDR3 has 13 amino acids. Germline V gene data show CDR1 as SGHRS and CDR2 as YFSETQ. With 5 bases removed from V and 3 bases from J, the gap between germline ends came to 12 bases. CDR3 protein: CASSSGNSYEQYF. CDR3 nucleotide sequence: TGCGCCAGCAGTTCGGGTAATAGCTACGAGCAGTACTTC.

The rearrangement links TRBV28 to TRBJ1-5; D may be TRBD1 (5 bases). The CDR3 is 14 amino acids. CDR1 and CDR2 (germline): MDHEN, SYDVKM. The V gene lost 6 bases and the J gene lost 3 bases, with 12 bases spanning the gap. The CDR3 DNA sequence: TGTGCCAGCAGACACGACAGAGCCAATCAGCCCCAGCATTTT. Translating it yields CASRHDRANQPQHF.

The chain combines TRBV6-5 with TRBJ2-5, with 9 bases identical to TRBD2. The CDR3 is made up of 14 amino acids. Germline values: CDR1 MNHEY, CDR2 SVGAGI. Unmatched junction bases numbered 1, after V lost 4 bases and J lost 1 base. CDR3 nucleotides: TGTGCCAGCAGTTCGACTAGCGGCCAAGAGACCCAGTACTTC. This codes for CASSSTSGQETQYF.

V and J are TRBV29-1 and TRBJ2-1, with TRBD2 matching 14 bases. The CDR3 covers 16 residues. V lost 4 bases to trimming and J lost 7 bases; unmatched junction nucleotides: 9. The V gene's germline CDR1 is SQVTM and CDR2 ANQGSEA. CDR3: CSVGRSTSGRGNEQFF. The CDR3 DNA is TGCAGCGTTGGCCGCTCGACTAGCGGGAGGGGTAATGAGCAGTTCTTC.

This chain joins TRBV29-1 and TRBJ2-2, with 7 bases lining up with TRBD1. From germline, CDR1 is SQVTM and CDR2 ANQGSEA. The V and J ends lost 6 bases and 3 bases, in that order; junction bases with no gene match: 13. This CDR3 spans 16 amino acids. In DNA form, the CDR3 reads TGCAGCGTCACAACCGGACAGGCGTATTACACCGGGGAGCTGTTTTTT. Translating gives CSVTTGQAYYTGELFF.

This sequence joins TRBV2 and TRBJ1-1; 7 nucleotides agree with TRBD1. Germline CDR1 reads SNHLY; CDR2 reads FYNNEI. Trimming cost V 3 bases and J 5 bases; bases outside gene matches: 6. The CDR3 covers 14 residues. CDR3 nucleotide sequence: TGTGCCAGCAGTGATGAGGGGGCGCGGACTGAAGCTTTCTTT. Translated: CASSDEGARTEAFF.